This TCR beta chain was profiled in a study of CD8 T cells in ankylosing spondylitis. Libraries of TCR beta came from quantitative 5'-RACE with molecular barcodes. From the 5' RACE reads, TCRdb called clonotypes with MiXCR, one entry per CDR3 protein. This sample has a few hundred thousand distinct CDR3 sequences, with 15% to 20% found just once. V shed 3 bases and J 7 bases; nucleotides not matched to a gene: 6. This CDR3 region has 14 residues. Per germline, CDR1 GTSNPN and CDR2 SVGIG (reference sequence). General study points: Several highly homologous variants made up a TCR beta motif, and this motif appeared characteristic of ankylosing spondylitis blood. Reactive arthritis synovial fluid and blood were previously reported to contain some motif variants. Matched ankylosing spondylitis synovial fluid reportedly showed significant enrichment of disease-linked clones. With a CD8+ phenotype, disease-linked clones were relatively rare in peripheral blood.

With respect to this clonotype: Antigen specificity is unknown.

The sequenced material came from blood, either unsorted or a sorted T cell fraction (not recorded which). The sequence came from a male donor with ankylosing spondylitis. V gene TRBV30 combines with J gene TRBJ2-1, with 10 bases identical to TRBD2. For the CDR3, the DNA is TGTGCCTGGAGGCAGCGGGGGGGCTCAAATGAGCAGTTCTTC. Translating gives CAWRQRGGSNEQFF.